Presented here are 6 T cell receptor beta chains from one specimen sequenced in a study of CD8 T cells in Susac syndrome. Random-hexamer reverse transcription was applied to about 0.45 to 1 ug RNA. Using its own MiXCR run on the immunoSEQ multiplex PCR reads, TCRdb lists one record per CDR3 protein. The data hold around 150,000 distinct CDR3 sequences, with approximately 94% observed a single time. The source material was CD4+ T cells from PBMCs. The receptors were sampled from a human donor with multiple sclerosis.

The chain combines TRBV4-3 with TRBJ2-1; no firm D call. V was clipped by 2 bases and J by 3 bases, with 14 bases between them. The CDR3 runs to 16 residues. Germline CDR1 reads LGHNA; CDR2 reads YSLEER. For the CDR3, the DNA is TGCGCCAGCAGCCAACCTACAAGTTGGGGCTACAATGAGCAGTTCTTC. It specifies CASSQPTSWGYNEQFF.

The count of this clonotype is one. V gene TRBV19 combines with J gene TRBJ2-5, with D possibly matching TRBD2 (5 bases). The CDR3 has 13 residues. Per germline, CDR1 LNHDA and CDR2 SQIVND (reference sequence). Trimming pared 5 bases from V and 0 bases from J, leaving 7 bases between. CDR3 region: CASSLTNQETQYF. As DNA, the CDR3 is TGTGCCAGTAGTCTGACTAACCAAGAGACCCAGTACTTC.

The chain carries TRBV10-3 and TRBJ2-6; D remains unclear. The CDR3 has 17 residues. CDR1 ENHRY and CDR2 SYGVKD come from the germline V gene. V was pared by 7 bases and J by 0 bases, with 16 bases between. The CDR3 here is CAITNPGVDSGANVLTF. The CDR3 DNA sequence: TGTGCCATCACTAACCCTGGGGTCGACTCTGGGGCCAACGTCCTGACTTTC.

The chain's CDR3 is CASSPLGLAGVFEQFF. Written as DNA, the CDR3 is TGTGCCAGCTCACCACTAGGACTAGCGGGAGTTTTTGAGCAGTTCTTC. J is TRBJ2-1 and V is TRBV18; 13 nucleotides agree with TRBD2. V shed 1 base, J shed 9 bases, and the junction held 6 bases outside the gene matches. Germline V lookup: CDR1 KGHSH, CDR2 LQKENI. This CDR3 spans 16 amino acids.

This chain connects TRBV29-1 to TRBJ2-1, with TRBD2 matching over 12 bases. From germline, CDR1 is SQVTM and CDR2 ANQGSEA. Germline trimming cut 7 bases from V and 8 bases from J; bases unmatched to any gene: 9. The CDR3 spans 14 residues. This chain's CDR3 is CSGGLAGWVDEQFF. Written as DNA, the CDR3 is TGCAGCGGCGGACTAGCGGGATGGGTGGATGAGCAGTTCTTC.

V gene TRBV20-1 combines with J gene TRBJ2-3; 10 bases align to TRBD2. This CDR3 comprises 15 residues. V shed 0 bases, J shed 2 bases, and the junction held 2 bases outside the gene matches. In germline, CDR1 is DFQATT, CDR2 SNEGSKA (reference sequence). This chain's CDR3 is CSARDTSGDTDTQYF. The CDR3 DNA reads TGCAGTGCTAGAGACACTAGCGGGGACACAGATACGCAGTATTTT.